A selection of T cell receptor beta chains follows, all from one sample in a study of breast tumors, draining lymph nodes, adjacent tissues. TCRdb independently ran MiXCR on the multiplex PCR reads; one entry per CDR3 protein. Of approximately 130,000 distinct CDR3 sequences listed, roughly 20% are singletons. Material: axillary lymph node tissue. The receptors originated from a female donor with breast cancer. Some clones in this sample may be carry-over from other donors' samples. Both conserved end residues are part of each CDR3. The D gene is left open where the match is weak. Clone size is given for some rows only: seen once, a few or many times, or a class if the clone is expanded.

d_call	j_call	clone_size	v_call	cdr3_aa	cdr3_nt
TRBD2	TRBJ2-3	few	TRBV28	CASSLSFGRGVSTDTQYF	TGTGCCAGCAGTTTATCCTTTGGGCGGGGGGTCAGCACAGATACGCAGTATTTT
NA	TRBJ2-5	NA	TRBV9	CASRLAGPVETQYF	TGTGCCAGCAGACTCGCAGGTCCGGTGGAGACCCAGTACTTC
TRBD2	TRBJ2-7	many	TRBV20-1	CSATDTSGTLGEQYF	TGCAGTGCTACAGATACTAGCGGGACCTTGGGAGAGCAGTACTTC
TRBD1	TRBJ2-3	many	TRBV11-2	CVSNRGQGKDTQYF	TGTGTCAGCAACAGAGGACAGGGGAAAGATACGCAGTATTTT
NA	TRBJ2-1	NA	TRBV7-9	CASSPTSSSYNEQFF	TGTGCCAGCAGCCCTACTAGTTCCTCCTACAATGAGCAGTTCTTC
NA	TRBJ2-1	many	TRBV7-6	CASSTIASGPNNEQFF	TGTGCCAGCAGCACTATAGCGAGTGGACCGAACAATGAGCAGTTCTTC
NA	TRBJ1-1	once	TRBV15	CATKPDSSTEAFF	TGTGCCACCAAGCCGGACAGCAGCACTGAAGCTTTCTTT
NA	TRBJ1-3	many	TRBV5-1	CASSQFTDYRSGNTIYF	TGCGCCAGCAGCCAATTCACAGATTATCGCTCTGGAAACACCATATATTTT
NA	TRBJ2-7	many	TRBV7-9	CASSLDLQSSYEQYF	TGTGCCAGCAGCTTAGACCTCCAGAGCTCCTACGAGCAGTACTTC
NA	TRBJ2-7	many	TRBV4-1	CASSQETGPYEQYF	TGCGCCAGCAGCCAAGAAACGGGGCCCTACGAGCAGTACTTC
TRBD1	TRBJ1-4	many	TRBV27	CASSTTRDRNEKLFF	TGTGCCAGCAGTACCACCCGGGACAGGAATGAAAAACTGTTTTTT
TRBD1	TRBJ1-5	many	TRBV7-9	CASSPTGTGVNQPQHF	TGTGCCAGCAGCCCTACCGGGACAGGGGTAAATCAGCCCCAGCATTTT
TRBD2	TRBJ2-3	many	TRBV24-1	CATSVLNSSEREVGTDTQYF	TGTGCCACCAGTGTTCTCAATAGTTCCGAGCGGGAGGTGGGCACAGATACGCAGTATTTT
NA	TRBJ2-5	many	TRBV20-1	CSAGTAGPEETQYF	TGCAGTGCAGGTACTGCGGGCCCCGAAGAGACCCAGTACTTC
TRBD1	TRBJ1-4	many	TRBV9	CASSDPSDRELFF	TGTGCCAGCAGCGACCCCTCGGACAGGGAACTGTTTTTT
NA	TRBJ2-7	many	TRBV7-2	CASSRTVGYEQYF	TGTGCCAGCAGCCGGACTGTGGGATACGAGCAGTACTTC
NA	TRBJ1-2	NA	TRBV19	CASSTPGDPYNYGYTF	TGTGCCAGTAGTACGCCAGGGGACCCGTATAACTATGGCTACACCTTC
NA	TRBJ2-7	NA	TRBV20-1	CSARATGRPYEEYF	TGCAGTGCTAGGGCGACAGGACGCCCCTACGAGGAGTACTTC
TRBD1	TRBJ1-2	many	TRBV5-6	CASSPGQRANYGYTF	TGTGCCAGCAGCCCGGGACAGAGAGCAAACTATGGCTACACCTTC
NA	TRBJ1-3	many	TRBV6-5	CASTTTFQDIRNSGNTIYF	TGTGCCAGCACCACGACCTTCCAAGACATCAGGAACTCTGGAAACACCATATATTTT
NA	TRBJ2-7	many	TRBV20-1	CSARDRTPGSYEQYF	TGCAGTGCTAGAGATCGCACGCCCGGCTCCTACGAGCAGTACTTC
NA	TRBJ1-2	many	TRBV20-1	CSARINQNYGYTF	TGCAGTGCTAGGATAAATCAAAACTATGGCTACACCTTC
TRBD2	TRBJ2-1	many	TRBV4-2	CASSQKKGTSGRARYNEQFF	TGTGCCAGCAGCCAGAAAAAGGGGACTAGCGGGAGGGCCCGGTACAATGAGCAGTTCTTC
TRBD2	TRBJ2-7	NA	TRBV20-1	CSAVPSGRGGDYEQYF	TGCAGTGCTGTCCCTAGCGGGAGGGGAGGGGACTATGAGCAGTACTTC
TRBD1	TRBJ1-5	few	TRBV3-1	CASSQGQGSPQHF	TGTGCCAGCAGCCAGGGACAGGGGTCGCCCCAGCATTTT
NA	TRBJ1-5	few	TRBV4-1	CASSQDTTYSNQPQHF	TGCGCCAGCAGCCAAGATACGACATATAGCAATCAGCCCCAGCATTTT
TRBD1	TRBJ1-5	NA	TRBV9	CASSHTGGVQPQHF	TGTGCCAGCAGCCATACAGGGGGCGTTCAGCCCCAGCATTTT
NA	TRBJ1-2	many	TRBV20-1	CSATKDSGYGYTF	TGCAGTGCTACCAAGGACAGTGGCTATGGCTACACCTTC
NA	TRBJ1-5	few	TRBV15	CATSNVDQPQHF	TGTGCCACCAGCAACGTAGATCAGCCCCAGCATTTT
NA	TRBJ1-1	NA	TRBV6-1	CASTLGMNTEAFF	TGTGCCAGCACCCTCGGGATGAACACTGAAGCTTTCTTT
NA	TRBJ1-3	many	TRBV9	CASNQGGFSGNTIYF	TGTGCCAGCAATCAGGGAGGGTTCTCTGGAAACACCATATATTTT
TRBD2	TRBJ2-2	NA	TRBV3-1	CASSQSGARTGELFF	TGTGCCAGCAGCCAAAGCGGGGCGCGCACCGGGGAGCTGTTTTTT
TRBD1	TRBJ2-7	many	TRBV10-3	CAITDQGEYDEQYF	TGTGCCATCACCGACCAGGGGGAGTACGACGAGCAGTACTTC
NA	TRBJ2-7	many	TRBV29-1	CSVVLAITPYEQYF	TGCAGCGTTGTACTCGCGATCACCCCCTACGAGCAGTACTTC
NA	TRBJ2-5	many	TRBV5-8	CASSYSWMGQGQETQYF	TGTGCCAGCAGCTACTCCTGGATGGGGCAGGGCCAAGAGACCCAGTACTTC
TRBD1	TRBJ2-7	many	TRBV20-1	CSADQGASEQYF	TGCAGTGCAGACCAGGGGGCGAGCGAGCAGTACTTC
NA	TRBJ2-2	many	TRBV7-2	CASSSRFLGGELFF	TGTGCCAGCAGCTCTCGGTTTTTGGGCGGGGAGCTGTTTTTT
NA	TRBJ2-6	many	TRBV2	CASSGQSSGANVLTF	TGTGCCAGCAGCGGACAGTCCTCTGGGGCCAACGTCCTGACTTTC
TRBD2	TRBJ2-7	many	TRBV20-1	CSAVPGLAGGLDEQYF	TGCAGTGCTGTCCCGGGACTAGCGGGAGGATTAGACGAGCAGTACTTC
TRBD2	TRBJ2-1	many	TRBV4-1	CASSQLAGGPNNEQFF	TGCGCCAGCAGCCAACTAGCGGGAGGGCCAAACAATGAGCAGTTCTTC
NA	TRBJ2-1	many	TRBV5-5	CASSLATEIAQFF	TGTGCCAGCAGCTTGGCCACAGAAATTGCGCAGTTCTTC
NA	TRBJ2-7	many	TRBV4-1	CASSQGMKGMGLVYEQHF	TGCGCCAGCAGCCAAGGCATGAAGGGGATGGGGTTAGTGTACGAGCAGCACTTC
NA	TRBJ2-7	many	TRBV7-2	CASSPPGLNEQYF	TGTGCCAGCAGCCCCCCGGGCCTAAACGAGCAGTACTTC
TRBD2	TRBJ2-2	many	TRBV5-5	CASSWTSQNTGELFF	TGTGCCAGCAGCTGGACTAGCCAGAACACCGGGGAGCTGTTTTTT
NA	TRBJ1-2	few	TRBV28	CASSFPEGANYGYTF	TGTGCCAGCAGTTTCCCCGAGGGAGCTAACTATGGCTACACCTTC
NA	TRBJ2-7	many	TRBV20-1	CSARFRENFYYEQYF	TGCAGTGCTAGATTTAGGGAAAATTTTTACTACGAGCAGTACTTC
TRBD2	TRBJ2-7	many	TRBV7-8	CASSFRLAGPAGEQYF	TGTGCCAGCAGCTTCCGACTAGCGGGACCAGCTGGGGAGCAGTACTTC
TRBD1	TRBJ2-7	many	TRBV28	CASSSGTVPYEQYF	TGTGCCAGCAGCTCCGGGACAGTCCCATACGAGCAGTACTTC
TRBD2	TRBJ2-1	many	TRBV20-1	CSAGLASSGEQFF	TGCAGTGCGGGACTAGCGTCGTCGGGGGAGCAGTTCTTC
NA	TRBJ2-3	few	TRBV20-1	CSAPGAGDTQYF	TGCAGTGCTCCTGGGGCGGGAGATACGCAGTATTTT
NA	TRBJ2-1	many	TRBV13	CASSPPVNEQFF	TGTGCCAGCAGTCCCCCCGTCAATGAGCAGTTCTTC
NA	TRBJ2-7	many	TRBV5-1	CASRAGTDLPYEQYF	TGCGCCAGCAGGGCAGGGACGGACCTTCCCTACGAGCAGTACTTC
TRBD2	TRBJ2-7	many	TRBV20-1	CSARLAESYYEQYF	TGCAGTGCTAGACTAGCGGAGAGCTACTACGAGCAGTACTTC
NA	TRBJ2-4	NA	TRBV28	CASSTGGGDIQYF	TGTGCCAGCAGTACTGGCGGAGGGGACATTCAGTACTTC
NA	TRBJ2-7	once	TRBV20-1	CSARPGIRGYEQYF	TGCAGTGCTAGACCCGGGATAAGGGGCTACGAGCAGTACTTC
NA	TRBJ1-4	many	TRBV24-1	CATYCGPLTNEKLFF	TGTGCCACCTATTGTGGCCCGTTAACTAATGAAAAACTGTTTTTT
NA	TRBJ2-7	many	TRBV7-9	CASSLGQPPSEQYF	TGTGCCAGCAGCTTAGGGCAGCCCCCCTCCGAGCAGTACTTC
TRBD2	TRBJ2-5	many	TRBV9	CASSASQRGMGETQYF	TGTGCCAGCAGCGCTTCCCAGCGGGGGATGGGAGAGACCCAGTACTTC
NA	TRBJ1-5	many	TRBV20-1	CSARSGYQPQHF	TGCAGTGCTAGAAGCGGATATCAGCCCCAGCATTTT
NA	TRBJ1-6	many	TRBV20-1	CSVPKGVRSYNSPLHF	TGCAGTGTCCCCAAGGGGGTGAGGTCCTATAATTCACCCCTCCACTTT